A selection of T cell receptor beta chains follows, all from one sample in a study of OX40 agonist ivuxolimab in advanced cancers. The method was immunoSEQ multiplex PCR; TCRdb's version includes in-frame clones alone and lacks a portion of them. The sample lists about 100,000 clones, about nine tenths occurring once. The sequenced sample was CD4+ or CD8+ T cells sorted from blood, obtained in a trial of the OX40 agonist ivuxolimab. These receptors were collected from an adult with an advanced solid tumor such as melanoma, head and neck, liver or kidney cancer. The CDR3 runs from the conserved cysteine through the conserved F or W. Clone size appears in some rows only: once, few, many, or a class for an expanded clone.

V: TRBV29-1
size: .
J: TRBJ2-3
CDR3: CSAGWRGGDTQYF

V: TRBV5-1
size: .
J: TRBJ2-7
CDR3: CASKLAGAYEQYF

V: TRBV5-4
size: .
J: TRBJ2-5
CDR3: CASSPLTIGQETQYF

V: TRBV9
size: .
J: TRBJ2-2
CDR3: CASSKGQGTGELFF

V: TRBV15
size: .
J: TRBJ1-5
CDR3: CATSRDTPTEPQHF

V: TRBV28
size: .
J: TRBJ1-1
CDR3: CASSRGPSAGDTEAFF

V: TRBV5-1
size: .
J: TRBJ2-7
CDR3: CASSFAGDEQYF

V: TRBV7-2
size: .
J: TRBJ2-5
CDR3: CASSLGSVGETQYF

V: TRBV19
size: .
J: TRBJ2-2
CDR3: CASLDRAGTGELFF

V: TRBV28
size: once
J: TRBJ1-5
CDR3: CASSRSPPTTLYSNQPQHF

V: TRBV5-4
size: .
J: TRBJ2-5
CDR3: CASSFGRLETQYF

V: TRBV2
size: .
J: TRBJ2-1
CDR3: CASTRLAGDNEQFF

V: TRBV5-6
size: .
J: TRBJ2-7
CDR3: CASSSLSSGGAYEQYF

V: TRBV6-6
size: .
J: TRBJ1-5
CDR3: CASNQGDSNQPQHF

V: TRBV4-2
size: few
J: TRBJ2-7
CDR3: CASSLGSGSSGSYEQYF

V: TRBV28
size: .
J: TRBJ2-5
CDR3: CASSRQGALQETQYF

V: TRBV15
size: .
J: TRBJ2-7
CDR3: CATSRDGQGYEQYF

V: TRBV7-8
size: .
J: TRBJ1-1
CDR3: CASSRGTANTEAFF

V: TRBV4-1
size: .
J: TRBJ2-7
CDR3: CASSQETRRQSYEQYF

V: TRBV5-4
size: .
J: TRBJ2-5
CDR3: CASSLVGMETQYF

V: TRBV28
size: .
J: TRBJ1-1
CDR3: CASRPYRDTEAFF

V: TRBV29-1
size: .
J: TRBJ1-3
CDR3: CSVGDGGNTIYF

V: TRBV6-6
size: .
J: TRBJ1-4
CDR3: CASRRHRSTNEKLFF

V: TRBV29-1
size: .
J: TRBJ2-7
CDR3: CSVTSGSYEQYF